These 2 T cell receptor beta chains were sequenced from one sample in a study of T cells in Graves' hyperthyroidism and ophthalmopathy. Regions amplified from RNA transcripts were the TCR beta CDR3 regions. TCR CDR3 underwent first-round RT-PCR with the HTBI primer set. One entry per CDR3 protein results from TCRdb running MiXCR on the multiplex PCR reads. The repertoire holds around 380,000 distinct CDR3 sequences, roughly 14% seen once, with less than 25% in the top ten. Source material: blood. Every receptor here comes from a young man with Graves' hyperthyroidism that later progressed to Graves' ophthalmopathy.

Concerning this clonotype: The junction does not match germline at one end; this may be a read error. The chain joins TRBV12-3 or TRBV12-4 to TRBJ2-2; TRBD2 agrees at 12 bases. The CDR3 totals 15 residues. CDR3: CASSHPSGGDPGTLF. The DNA for the CDR3 is TGTGCCAGCAGCCACCCTAGCGGGGGGGACCCGGGGACACTTTTT.

The gene calls are TRBV20-1 and TRBJ1-1; unclear D gene. This CDR3 contains 12 residues. Germline V gene data show CDR1 as DFQATT and CDR2 as SNEGSKA (reference sequence). V lost 4 bases and J 5 bases, leaving 11 bases between the germline ends. DNA of the CDR3: TGCAGTGCTAAGGCCTTGGTAACTGAAGCTTTCTTT. This translates into CSAKALVTEAFF.